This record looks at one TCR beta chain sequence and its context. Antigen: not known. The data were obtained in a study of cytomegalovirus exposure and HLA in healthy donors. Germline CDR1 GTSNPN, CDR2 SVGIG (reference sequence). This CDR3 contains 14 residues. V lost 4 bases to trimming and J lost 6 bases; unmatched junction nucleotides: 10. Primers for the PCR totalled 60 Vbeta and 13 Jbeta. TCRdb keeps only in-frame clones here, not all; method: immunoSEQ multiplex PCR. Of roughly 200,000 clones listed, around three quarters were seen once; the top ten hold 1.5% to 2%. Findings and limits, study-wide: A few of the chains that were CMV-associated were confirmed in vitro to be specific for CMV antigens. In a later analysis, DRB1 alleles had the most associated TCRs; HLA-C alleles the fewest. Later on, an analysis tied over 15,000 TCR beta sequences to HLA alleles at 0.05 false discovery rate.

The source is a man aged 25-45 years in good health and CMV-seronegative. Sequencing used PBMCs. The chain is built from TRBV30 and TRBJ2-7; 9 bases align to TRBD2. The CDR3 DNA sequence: TGTGCCTGGAAGGGTGGCGGGAGGGCCTGCGAGCAGTACTTC. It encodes CAWKGGGRACEQYF.